The 23 T cell receptor beta chains in this list originate from one sample, sequenced in a study of T cell responses to AZD1222 COVID-19 vaccine. Measured with immunoSEQ multiplex PCR; TCRdb has only the in-frame clones, and not every one. Of around 110,000 clones in the sample, approximately 83% were seen once. The starting material was peripheral blood, obtained on day 0 of MenACWY control vaccination. The receptors derive from an adult in good health.

The chain has TRBV19 and TRBJ1-1; 7 bases map to TRBD1. The CDR3 has 15 residues. Looked up from germline, CDR1 is LNHDA and CDR2 is SQIVND (reference sequence). The trim removed 4 bases at V and 0 bases at J, leaving 5 bases unmatched. The CDR3 spells CASSRGDSMNTEAFF. CDR3 sequence (DNA): TGTGCCAGTAGTAGAGGGGACAGCATGAACACTGAAGCTTTCTTT.

Here the CDR3 DNA reads TGTGCCAGCAGCTTAGCGCAGGGCGGATTCAATAGCAATCAGCCCCAGCATTTT. Translating gives CASSLAQGGFNSNQPQHF. The chain recombines TRBV7-9 with TRBJ1-5; TRBD1 might be the D (5 bases). This CDR3 comprises 18 residues. V dropped 0 bases and J dropped 0 bases, with 15 bases sitting between them. Per the germline V gene, CDR1 is SEHNR and CDR2 is FQNEAQ (reference sequence).

The chain is built from TRBV9 and TRBJ1-4; D call uncertain. Trimming took 1 base from V and 0 from J, leaving 1 base between them. The germline V gene has CDR1 SGDLS and CDR2 YYNGEE. The CDR3 covers 13 residues. The CDR3 protein is CASSVTTNEKLFF. CDR3 bases: TGTGCCAGCAGCGTAACAACTAATGAAAAACTGTTTTTT.

V usage is TRBV29-1 and J usage is TRBJ2-7; 10 bases agree with TRBD1. Germline CDR1 SQVTM, CDR2 ANQGSEA. Losses at the gene ends were 6 bases for V and 4 bases for J; bases not matched to a gene: 6. CDR3 length equals 13 residues. CDR3 residues: CSVLWTGGYEQYF. The CDR3 DNA is TGCAGCGTCCTCTGGACAGGGGGATACGAGCAGTACTTC.

The chain employs TRBV7-9 and TRBJ1-2; D ambiguous. This CDR3 spans 12 amino acids. V lost 1 base and J 5 bases, leaving 5 bases between the germline ends. Germline V gene sequence: CDR1 SEHNR, CDR2 FQNEAQ (reference sequence). The CDR3 nucleotides read TGTGCCAGCAGCTTAGGGATGTATGGCTACACCTTC. Translated, it gives CASSLGMYGYTF.

V gene TRBV7-3 combines with J gene TRBJ2-3, with a weak D call TRBD2 (5 bases). V was shortened by 3 bases and J by 0 bases, with 10 bases between the two germline ends. Germline values: CDR1 SGHTA, CDR2 FQGTGA. CDR3 size: 15 residues. The CDR3 protein is CASSFSPGSTDTQYF. CDR3 coding DNA: TGTGCCAGCAGCTTTTCTCCGGGGAGCACAGATACGCAGTATTTT.

This clone was seen a few times. The V call is TRBV9, the J call TRBJ2-2, with 7 bases identical to TRBD1. This CDR3 has 16 amino acids. Germline V gene sequence: CDR1 SGDLS, CDR2 YYNGEE. Trimming cost V 2 bases and J 6 bases; bases outside gene matches: 10. Here the CDR3 DNA reads TGTGCCAGCAGCGTCGACAGGGTGGTGGTAGCCGGGGAGCTGTTTTTT. Residues: CASSVDRVVVAGELFF.

The V call is TRBV28, the J call TRBJ1-4; possibly TRBD1 for D (6 bases). Trimming left V 5 bases short and J 8 bases short, with 21 bases between. From germline, CDR1 is MDHEN and CDR2 SYDVKM. This CDR3 contains 16 residues. CDR3 sequence reads: CASSPSLAGVGEKLFF. CDR3 DNA: TGTGCCAGCAGTCCCTCCTTAGCAGGGGTCGGGGAAAAACTGTTTTTT.

The chain's CDR3 is CASRRTGTSYEQYF. In DNA, the CDR3 is TGTGCCAGTAGGAGGACAGGAACGTCCTACGAGCAGTACTTC. V gene TRBV19 combines with J gene TRBJ2-7; 7 nucleotides line up with TRBD1. Germline-derived CDR1 and CDR2 are LNHDA and SQIVND (reference sequence). This CDR3 is 14 amino acids long. Trimming cost V 6 bases and J 1 base; bases outside gene matches: 6. The full variable domain, rest sourced from reference TRBV19 and TRBJ2-7, is DGGITQSPKYLFRKEGQNVTLSCEQNLNHDAMYWYRQDPGQGLRLIYYSQIVNDFQKGDIAEGYSVSREKKESFPLTVTSAQKNPTAFYLCASRRTGTSYEQYFGPGTRLTVT.

The gene calls are TRBV6-5 and TRBJ1-5; no clear D. The CDR3 runs 15 residues. The germline gives CDR1 MNHEY, CDR2 SVGAGI. The V end was cut by 2 bases, the J end by 5 bases, with 13 bases between. CDR3 DNA: TGTGCCAGCAGTTACGCGCTTGTAGTCGATCAGCCCCAGCATTTT. The encoded protein is CASSYALVVDQPQHF.

The chain carries TRBV27 and TRBJ1-2; D uncertain. The CDR3 is 12 residues long. V was cut by 10 bases and J by 1 base, with 10 bases left in between. Per the germline V gene, CDR1 is MNHEY and CDR2 is SMNVEV (reference sequence). This chain's CDR3 is CATKTLNYGYTF. The CDR3 nucleotides read TGTGCCACCAAAACACTTAACTATGGCTACACCTTC.

The genes are TRBV28 and TRBJ2-5, with 8 bases fitting TRBD1. The CDR3 contains 12 residues. CDR1 and CDR2 from the germline V gene are MDHEN and SYDVKM. With 7 bases clipped from V and 5 bases from J, the junction kept 3 bases outside the gene matches. The chain's CDR3 is CASTRGLETQYF. The DNA for the CDR3 is TGTGCCAGCACCAGGGGGCTGGAGACCCAGTACTTC.

The V and J genes are TRBV18 and TRBJ2-1; 13 positions agree with TRBD2. V lost 4 bases to trimming and J lost 7 bases; unmatched junction nucleotides: 7. The CDR3 runs 16 residues. Germline CDR1 and CDR2: KGHSH and LQKENI. The CDR3 sequence: CASSRPGTSGDNEQFF. The CDR3 bases are TGTGCCAGCTCACGTCCCGGGACTAGCGGGGATAATGAGCAGTTCTTC.

A few counts support this clone. The chain uses TRBV7-6 and TRBJ2-3; D unclear. CDR1 and CDR2 from the germline V gene are SGHVS and FNYEAQ. Trimming took off 1 base at V and 0 bases at J, with 5 bases between the two ends. The CDR3 is 14 amino acids. Here the CDR3 DNA reads TGTGCCAGCAGCTTAGTTTCTAGCACAGATACGCAGTATTTT. Translation gives CASSLVSSTDTQYF. The variable domain in full, completed from reference TRBV7-6 and TRBJ2-3, reads GAGVSQSPRYKVTKRGQDVALRCDPISGHVSLYWYRQALGQGPEFLTYFNYEAQQDKSGLPNDRFSAERPEGSISTLTIQRTEQRDSAMYRCASSLVSSTDTQYFGPGTRLTVL.

This chain's CDR3 is CASSQGGMKQYF. CDR3 nucleotide sequence: TGTGCCAGCAGCCAGGGGGGGATGAAGCAGTACTTC. This chain connects TRBV3-1 (or the pseudogene TRBV3-2) to TRBJ2-7, with 7 bases fitting TRBD2. V dropped 3 bases and J dropped 8; count of bases not matched to a gene: 4. Looked up from germline, CDR1 is LGHDT and CDR2 is YNNKEL (reference sequence). This CDR3 region has 12 residues.

The rearrangement links TRBV24-1 to TRBJ1-5; D unclear. Germline V gives CDR1 KGHDR, CDR2 SFDVKD. The length of the CDR3 is 12 residues. V lost 5 bases to trimming and J lost 9 bases, with 10 bases between them. The CDR3 spells CATSAGKRPQHF. The DNA for the CDR3 is TGTGCCACCAGTGCCGGGAAACGGCCCCAGCATTTT.

J is TRBJ1-5 and V is TRBV2, with a possible D match to TRBD1 (6 bases). The germline V and J ends were trimmed by 2 bases and 5 bases, with 16 bases remaining between them. The CDR3 runs to 16 residues. Germline lookup yields CDR1 SNHLY and CDR2 FYNNEI. As DNA, the CDR3 is TGTGCCAGCAGTGAACTAGACAGGTTGGTTGATCAGCCCCAGCATTTT. Translating gives CASSELDRLVDQPQHF.

The chain joins TRBV13 to TRBJ2-3; TRBD1 or TRBD2 may be the D gene (6 bases each). Trimming stripped 7 bases from V and 4 bases from J, with 12 bases between. The CDR3 is 13 amino acids. Germline V gene sequence: CDR1 PRHDT, CDR2 FYEKMQ (reference sequence). In DNA, the CDR3 is TGTGCCAGCAACGGGGGCGGCGCAGATACGCAGTATTTT. This encodes CASNGGGADTQYF.

The chain combines TRBV24-1 with TRBJ2-1; a weak D match, TRBD1 (5 bases). V was trimmed by 4 bases and J by 1 base, leaving 13 bases between them. Germline assignment: CDR1 KGHDR and CDR2 SFDVKD. This CDR3 spans 16 amino acids. The CDR3 spells CATSDPMHRSYNEQFF. CDR3 DNA: TGTGCCACCAGTGACCCAATGCACAGGTCCTACAATGAGCAGTTCTTC.

The V and J genes are TRBV16 and TRBJ1-4; the match to TRBD1 covers 7 bases. Germline CDR1 reads KGHSY; CDR2 reads FQNENV. The CDR3 has 15 amino acids. V lost 4 bases to trimming and J lost 5 bases; unmatched junction nucleotides: 7. The CDR3 DNA follows: TGTGCCAGCAGCCCTCTCCGGACAGGAAATGAAAAACTGTTTTTT. Translating gives CASSPLRTGNEKLFF.

V usage is TRBV3-1 (or the pseudogene TRBV3-2) and J usage is TRBJ1-4; TRBD1 matches 9 bases. The CDR3 contains 14 residues. From germline, CDR1 is LGHDT and CDR2 YNNKEL (reference sequence). With V trimmed by 1 base and J by 7 bases, 1 base remained unmatched. CDR3 loop: CASSQGTGVEKLFF. CDR3 in DNA: TGTGCCAGCAGCCAAGGGACAGGGGTTGAAAAACTGTTTTTT.

This chain connects TRBV6-5 to TRBJ2-7, with 11 positions matching TRBD1. The CDR3 extends over 14 amino acids. Unmatched junction bases numbered 1, after V lost 6 bases and J lost 0 bases. Germline-derived CDR1 and CDR2 are MNHEY and SVGAGI. The CDR3 DNA sequence: TGTGCCAGCAGGGACAGGGGGCACTCCTACGAGCAGTACTTC. Encoded protein: CASRDRGHSYEQYF.

V is TRBV20-1 and J is TRBJ1-2, with TRBD1 identical over 9 bases. V was pared by 3 bases and J by 5 bases, with 7 bases of the junction left unmatched. The CDR3 is made up of 14 amino acids. The germline CDR1 and CDR2 sequences are DFQATT and SNEGSKA (reference sequence). The DNA for the CDR3 is TGCAGTGCTAGTAAGGACAGGGGTGTTTATGGCTACACCTTC. Translation: CSASKDRGVYGYTF.